These T cell receptor beta chains were read from a single sample in a study of T cells after yellow fever vaccination. Via MiXCR, TCRdb re-called the 5' RACE reads, giving one row per CDR3 protein. The sample includes 300,000 to 400,000 distinct CDR3 sequences, approximately 12% of them seen just once. Sequencing used CD4+ T cells sorted from PBMCs, obtained 15 days after the yellow fever booster vaccination. All receptors come from a man aged 18 to 35 who received the YFV17D yellow fever vaccine. Both conserved end residues are part of each CDR3. Fields, in order: V gene, J gene, CDR3 protein.

TRBV9	TRBJ1-2	CASSLRLPGQGVGGYTF
TRBV7-9	TRBJ2-5	CASSYWAVQETQYF
TRBV10-2	TRBJ1-1	CASTFDRDTEAFF
TRBV7-9	TRBJ1-5	CASSVTGGVNQPQHF
TRBV6-2/TRBV6-3	TRBJ2-4	CASTWDTWADIQYF
TRBV6-2/TRBV6-3	TRBJ1-5	CASSYPGLDQPQHF
TRBV7-2	TRBJ2-3	CASSSQGADTQYF
TRBV3-1	TRBJ2-2	CASSSNSYTGELFF
TRBV20-1	TRBJ1-2	CSASRQVF
TRBV5-1	TRBJ2-5	CASSLEAAWETQYF
TRBV6-6	TRBJ1-4	CASSHRGVGEKLFF
TRBV13	TRBJ2-3	CASSMTGEADTQYF
TRBV20-1	TRBJ2-7	CSARKALSNYEQYF
TRBV12-3/TRBV12-4	TRBJ1-2	CASTLRQGDSGGYTF
TRBV24-1	TRBJ1-4	CATSDQPSAGNNEKLFF
TRBV7-2	TRBJ1-2	CASSLDSGDYGYTF
TRBV12-5	TRBJ2-3	CASGPGLRADTQYF
TRBV20-1	TRBJ1-1	CSDLDSPNTEAFF
TRBV4-3	TRBJ2-6	CASSRYSVARSGANVLTF
TRBV6-1	TRBJ1-5	CASSPQGRGNGQPQHF
TRBV6-4	TRBJ2-1	CASSYPGTYNEQFF
TRBV4-1	TRBJ1-1	CASSLGLGMNTEAFF
TRBV7-2	TRBJ1-1	CASSLLAGNTEAFF
TRBV4-1	TRBJ2-1	CASSQDFQRGMGEQFF
TRBV6-5	TRBJ1-2	CASSPWGGAGGYTF
TRBV27	TRBJ2-1	CASSLRGRGNEQFF
TRBV3-1	TRBJ2-3	CASSPTSGLAIDTQYF
TRBV10-3	TRBJ2-7	CASREPGNEQYF
TRBV20-1	TRBJ1-6	CSARETGGAGPLHF
TRBV5-1	TRBJ2-3	CASSLDGGSVAQYF
TRBV5-1	TRBJ2-3	CASSPTRGAPSTDTQYF
TRBV6-1	TRBJ2-4	CASSLRTGLAKNIQYF
TRBV2	TRBJ1-4	CASSSWTGTNEKLFF
TRBV5-1	TRBJ2-5	CASSLAWQGAGTQYF
TRBV4-2	TRBJ1-4	CASRYGDSINEKLFF
TRBV5-6	TRBJ2-5	CASSHPLAGGTQYF
TRBV9	TRBJ2-7	CASSSRDRGLEQYF